These 3 T cell receptor beta chains originate from one sample sequenced in a study of siplizumab effects on memory and regulatory T cells. Measured with immunoSEQ multiplex PCR; TCRdb has only the in-frame clones, and not every one. The sample lists over 95,000 clones, 80% to 95% seen once, with around 0.15% in the top ten. The sequenced sample consisted of non-Treg CD4+ T cells sorted from blood. The receptors were gathered from a human donor in good health.

This chain links TRBV7-2 with TRBJ2-7, with D unclear. V lost 1 base and J lost 1, with 11 bases in between. CDR1 and CDR2 (germline): SGHTA, FQGNSA. The CDR3 loop spans 15 amino acids. CDR3 in DNA: TGTGCCAGCAGCTTAGTTACGTCGTTGTCCTACGAGCAGTACTTC. Amino acid sequence: CASSLVTSLSYEQYF.

The chain is built from TRBV19 and TRBJ1-1; TRBD1 is a possible D gene (5 bases). Looked up from germline, CDR1 is LNHDA and CDR2 is SQIVND (reference sequence). With 3 bases removed from V and 5 bases from J, the gap between germline ends came to 13 bases. The CDR3 contains 14 residues. The CDR3 loop reads CASSIPGAGTEAFF. CDR3 DNA sequence: TGTGCCAGTAGTATCCCCGGGGCGGGGACTGAAGCTTTCTTT. The full variable domain, rest sourced from reference TRBV19 and TRBJ1-1, is DGGITQSPKYLFRKEGQNVTLSCEQNLNHDAMYWYRQDPGQGLRLIYYSQIVNDFQKGDIAEGYSVSREKKESFPLTVTSAQKNPTAFYLCASSIPGAGTEAFFGQGTRLTVV.

The chain is built from TRBV2 and TRBJ2-3; D is unresolved. V was pared by 4 bases and J by 1 base, with 12 bases between. The germline V gene has CDR1 SNHLY and CDR2 FYNNEI. This CDR3 is built from 15 residues. The CDR3 DNA reads as TGTGCCAGCAGTGGGATCAGCAGTGGCACAGATACGCAGTATTTT. It yields the protein CASSGISSGTDTQYF.